The following is a TCR beta chain sequence with its context. Its antigen is still unknown. One base away lies a much larger clone, so this may be a sequencing read error. Axillary draining lymph nodes of breast cancer patients supplied the node samples. MiXCR was run by TCRdb on the multiplex PCR reads, yielding one entry per CDR3 protein. The sample yields fewer than 200,000 distinct CDR3 sequences, around 35% seen once. This CDR3 comprises 15 residues. Looked up from germline, CDR1 is SGHNT and CDR2 is YYREEE (reference sequence). The data derive from a study of breast tumors, draining lymph nodes, adjacent tissues. Whole-study results and caveats: Compared with lymph nodes, tumors were less diverse; compared with nontumor tissue, more.

The sequenced material came from axillary lymph node tissue. This chain links TRBV5-4 with TRBJ2-5, with D perhaps TRBD2 (6 bases). The tail of the sequence fits TRBJ2-1 better, so the J call may be wrong. This clonotype was sampled from a female donor with breast cancer. Some clones in this sample may be carry-over from other donors' samples. The DNA of the CDR3 is TGTGCCAGCAGCCCCCTGAAGGCAGGGCGGGGTGAGCAGTTCTTC. As protein: CASSPLKAGRGEQFF.